The source of this T cell receptor beta chain is a study of cytomegalovirus exposure and HLA in healthy donors (dated by TCRdb to 2017 to 2019). For the study in its entirety: An earlier analysis of approximately 600 of the donors reported approximately 290 Gb of sequence data and 100 million to 140 million unique TCR beta sequences from about 200 million T cells. On average, about 200,000 unique TCR beta nucleotide sequences were sequenced per donor among a few hundred genotyped donors of the cohort, with about 17% of those sequences being non-productive. The study aimed to test whether cataloging public T cell receptors could reveal signatures of past pathogen exposure. Every repertoire in the discovery cohort had been generated on one and the same sequencing platform. A later analysis re-examined previously published TCR beta repertoires from more than 650 donors and added high-resolution HLA genotyping to investigate patterns of TCR occurrence. To decide whether each TCR beta V gene segment behaved as functional or pseudogenic, an earlier analysis of over 500 of the donors relied on high-throughput TCR beta sequencing. A later genetic analysis took genome-wide SNP genotypes for about three fifths of the 666 donors and used that subset as a discovery cohort. Typing coverage differed by locus: A, B, C, DRB1 and DQB1 were typed in about 629-640 donors, DQA1 in 522, DPA1 in around 610, and DPB1 in approximately 450. The study combined high-throughput TCR immunosequencing, statistical association of individual TCRs with disease status, and machine learning to predict cytomegalovirus infection status. Five DR-DQ haplotypes were treated as single units for association and clustering because of strong linkage in the cohort. Using immunosequencing, the study profiled T cell repertoires from around 670 subjects and related those repertoires to cytomegalovirus serostatus. Donor age, sex, ethnicity and CMV serostatus were compiled alongside the repertoire data. Of the 350 to 450 genotyped donors, 80% to 90% were placed in the genetic ancestry cluster associated with self-reported Caucasian donors. HLA typing included class I and class II loci at four-digit resolution. Besides the first cohort of 550 to 750 subjects, a separate validation cohort made up of 90 to 150 different subjects was used. Approximately 300 gigabases of sequencing data and 70 million to 95 million unique TCR sequences made up an early release that covered 500 to 650 HLA-typed donors. Rather than drawing on any new phenotypic data, the later analysis identified candidate immune exposures from TCR beta sequences and the way those sequences occurred across donors.

Broader findings and caveats from the paper: Across donors, most TCR sequences were observed very rarely, whereas some public TCRs were present in many individuals. The study gave a list of about 170 TCR beta chains associated with cytomegalovirus. A further reported finding was that TCR beta sequences accurately predicted the HLA-A and HLA-B alleles for most subjects in the first cohort. In a later analysis, the rate of TCR association differed among HLA loci, with DRB1 alleles having the most associated TCRs and HLA-C alleles having the fewest. The sequencing pipeline was judged likely to have produced a cluster of highly shared sequence variants as a technical artifact. Some IMGT-functional V segments, including TRBV6-2 and TRBV6-3, could not be distinguished by the 87-base-pair reads and were therefore excluded. CMV serostatus was the only immune exposure information available for the cohort. In a later analysis, about 16,000 TCR beta sequences were associated with specific HLA alleles at a false discovery rate of 0.05. According to a later analysis, parvovirus B19, influenza, CMV and Epstein-Barr virus appeared linked to several top co-occurrence clusters. In a later genetic analysis, a missense DCLRE1C variant was associated with V-gene and J-gene trimming of TCR beta chains, and the association was replicated in an independent cohort. In vitro tests confirmed that a few of the cytomegalovirus-associated TCR beta chains recognize cytomegalovirus antigens. An earlier analysis of 587 of the donors showed that most TCR beta V segments appeared in productive rearrangements either about 90% or about 30% of the time, which broadly matched IMGT annotations. Because some donors lacked HLA typing at each locus, the association tests relied only on the typed subset. The presence/absence analyses assumed that sequencing depth was roughly uniform across donors, and that assumption may not be true. This cohort had only TCR beta chains sequenced, and the lack of alpha or paired-chain data limited which features could be detected. In a later analysis, HLA-associated TCR beta chains showed more clonal expansion and lower generation probabilities than non-associated chains that were equally common. According to the authors, the approach could potentially be generalized to other disease states and immunological phenotypes. The classifier was reported to diagnose cytomegalovirus status with high specificity and sensitivity in both the original cohort and the validation cohort. When HLA alleles, especially DR and DQ, strongly co-occurred, attributing TCR associations to individual alleles was difficult. A later analysis found that most CMV-associated TCR beta chains appeared HLA-restricted, with HLA associations seemingly driven largely by CMV exposure. The earlier analysis of some 560 of the donors excluded about 16 rarely observed V segments, including chromosome 9 orphons, because counts were too low. Correlated functional status among segregating V segments might reflect linkage disequilibrium, but an unknown experimental factor could not be ruled out. In a later genetic analysis, fewer N-insertions in productive TCRs were reported among donors in an Asian-associated ancestry cluster than the 666-donor mean.

Libraries were built with the immunoSEQ multiplex PCR assay. A mixture of 60 forward primers for TCR Vbeta segments and 13 reverse primers for TCR Jbeta segments was used in the multiplex PCR. A multiplex PCR assay on genomic DNA amplified the CDR3 region of rearranged TCR beta genes. The amplified TCR beta libraries were sequenced on the Illumina HiSeq System as 87-base-pair reads. In the authors' own workflow: In a later analysis, roughly 80 million unique TCR beta chains were counted across the 690 or so repertoires, and roughly 11 million of these chains were shared by at least two donors. To remove PCR and sequencing errors, raw reads were error-corrected and collapsed into unique sequences using a nearest-neighbor algorithm that merged closely related sequences. CDR3 sequences were aligned to IMGT reference sequences to assign V, D and J gene segments. For a sequence to be retained, a match of at least six nucleotides was required to both a V gene segment and a J gene segment. Rearrangements were classified as productive when the CDR3 lacked stop codons and remained in frame with V and J, and all other rearrangements were classified as non-productive. CDR3 was defined according to IMGT convention as the region running from the second conserved V-encoded cysteine to the conserved J-encoded phenylalanine. In an earlier analysis of around 600 of the donors, sequences lacking an unambiguous match to a single V gene segment were excluded. An earlier analysis of under 750 of the donors called V segments functional above 56.7% productive rearrangements and segregating when the between-donor standard deviation exceeded 5%. A statistical classification framework was built for diagnosing cytomegalovirus status from the catalog of TCR beta chain sequences. V and J gene assignment, in a later analysis, came from comparing TCR nucleotide sequences with IMGT/GENE-DB human TR gene sequences. In a later analysis, CDR3 sequences and most-parsimonious VDJ recombination scenarios were assigned using the TCRdist pipeline. In a later analysis, every TCR beta chain was defined by the combination of its CDR3 amino acid sequence and its V-gene family, and reads without a unique V-gene family were dropped. To address suspected cross-contamination and a sequencing artifact, a later analysis removed 592 highly shared, low-generation-probability nucleotide sequences. A later analysis calculated a clonal expansion index for each public chain from normalized within-repertoire ranks of inferred template counts. In a later analysis, generation probabilities were computed with a VDJ recombination model fitted to out-of-frame rearrangements, and the resulting probabilities were checked against IGoR. In a later analysis, hypergeometric tests were used to score TCR-TCR, TCR-HLA and TCR-CMV co-occurrence, with a repertoire-size bias correction applied to TCR pairs. A later analysis estimated false discovery rates by permuting HLA or CMV assignments 20 times. In a later analysis, co-occurring TCRs were grouped using DBSCAN, with TCRdist sequence similarity added in when clustering inside HLA-allele-positive subsets. Repertoires with fewer than 30,000 or more than 120,000 public chains, plus five repertoires with anomalous nucleotide sharing, were excluded from co-occurrence clustering. Entries here come from immuneACCESS through TCRdb and include only in-frame sequences with V and J called. Some clones fail to appear in such tables; in the studies checked, an unresolved V gene covers under half of the shortfall, and the cause of the remainder is unknown. D and trimming come from the DNA, and the V and J calls and clone size come from that table. The sample's table covers 150,000 to 200,000 clones. The ten largest clones represent approximately 0.82% of the sample.

The junction shows trimming of 5 bases on V and 4 bases on J, and the gene matches do not reach 13 bases of it. The CDR1 and CDR2 encoded by the germline V gene are MGHRA and YSYEKL. The CDR3 measures 17 amino acids from cysteine to phenylalanine. Only CDR3 DNA is held: 51 bases, read in frame from base 1. Remarks on this clone: The antigen it recognizes is unknown.

The cohort was made up of under 800 healthy bone marrow donors. At the time of sampling, every cohort member was nominally healthy, though immune exposures that went unrecorded were likely present. The donor tested CMV seropositive and was one of the 289 seropositive cohort members. A peripheral blood sample was collected from each donor, and TCR beta sequencing was performed on peripheral blood mononuclear cells. Genomic DNA extraction from the blood cell samples was performed with the Qiagen DNeasy Blood Extraction Kit. Sequencing used PBMCs. The chain employs TRBV4-1 and TRBJ2-7, and 11 junctional nucleotides match TRBD2. The receptor was derived from a woman between 18 and 30 years old in good health and CMV-seropositive. The nucleotide sequence is given as TGCGCCAGCAGCTTGACGCCTACTAGCGGGAGTACGTACGAGCAGTACTTC. Translated, it reads CASSLTPTSGSTYEQYF.